The clone carrying this T cell receptor beta chain was seen a single time. Germline is not matched at one junction end, which may reflect a read error. This sample was included in a study of CD8+CD57+ T cells in acquired aplastic anemia. Both TCR beta VDJ combination and CDR3 sequence profiling were carried out. Genomic DNA was the template for this profiling. One entry per CDR3 protein results from TCRdb running MiXCR on the reads. The sample yields 170,000 or so distinct CDR3 sequences, about 50% seen once. Whoever was chosen for sequencing had shown CD8+CD57+ cell expansion by flow cytometry. The CDR3 has 16 residues. Germline CDR1 KGHDR, CDR2 SFDVKD.

This chain joins TRBV24-1 and TRBJ1-2; tentatively, D is TRBD1 (5 bases). Sequenced material: sorted CD4+, CD8+, or CD8+CD57+ T cells (not recorded which) from PBMCs. The clonotype was recovered from a human donor with aplastic anemia. CDR3 bases: TGTGCCACCAGGGACACGGACTTCCCAGGCCTCAATGGATACACCTTC. It is translated as CATRDTDFPGLNGYTF.